Following are 23 T cell receptor beta chains from one sample sequenced in a study of T cells in Graves' hyperthyroidism and ophthalmopathy. RNA transcripts gave rise to amplified TCR beta CDR3 regions. First-round RT-PCR with HTBI primers amplified the TCR CDR3 region. TCRdb fed the multiplex PCR reads into MiXCR, producing one record per CDR3 protein. The profile shows hundreds of thousands of distinct CDR3 sequences, roughly 40% of them singletons. Sequenced material: blood. Receptor source: a man younger than 30 with Graves' hyperthyroidism.

As to this clonotype: The conserved final phenylalanine or tryptophan is absent from the CDR3, which likely points to a read error. Because the CDR3's place on the DNA is in doubt, the DNA is left out and the CDR3 is given as listed by TCRdb. The chain couples TRBV9 to TRBJ1-6. The CDR3 has 8 amino acids, counting both end residues. The V gene's germline CDR1 is SGDLS and CDR2 YYNGEE. CDR3 sequence: CASSSRLA.

Comments on this clonotype: One junction end disagrees with the germline gene, perhaps due to a read error. CDR3 DNA: TGCGCCGGCAGCTTCGGCAGGGCCTACGAGCAGTACTTC. Its translation: CAGSFGRAYEQYF. V is TRBV5-1 and J is TRBJ2-7; D perhaps matches TRBD1 (5 bases). CDR3 size: 13 residues. Germline loops: CDR1 SGHRS, CDR2 YFSETQ.

There are many counts of this clonotype. The V gene is TRBV10-3, the J gene TRBJ2-7, with D perhaps given as TRBD1 or TRBD2 (5 bases each). Trimming took off 6 bases at V and 4 bases at J, with 13 bases between the two ends. The CDR3 is made up of 13 amino acids. CDR1 is ENHRY, CDR2 SYGVKD, per germline. CDR3 region: CAISGAGFYEQYF. The CDR3 bases are TGTGCCATCAGCGGGGCAGGGTTTTACGAGCAGTACTTC.

This clonotype showed up just a few times. The CDR3 DNA is TGTGCCAGCAGCGTAGAGGCCGGAGGGAAACTGTTTTTT. This sequence encodes CASSVEAGGKLFF. The genes are TRBV9 and TRBJ1-4, with D hard to call. Trimming stripped 0 bases from V and 11 bases from J, with 11 bases between. Germline V gives CDR1 SGDLS, CDR2 YYNGEE. The CDR3 sequence is 13 residues long.

The V and J genes are TRBV19 and TRBJ1-5; TRBD1 might be the D (5 bases). The V gene's germline CDR1 is LNHDA and CDR2 SQIVND (reference sequence). This CDR3 is 14 amino acids long. Deletions cut 8 bases from V and 4 bases from J, with 15 bases between. The CDR3 DNA follows: TGTGCCAGTTTGGGGGTTCGGGCAAATCAGCCCCAGCATTTT. Amino acids: CASLGVRANQPQHF.

The chain uses TRBV7-9 and TRBJ1-2, with D maybe TRBD1 (5 bases). Germline V CDR1 and CDR2: SEHNR, FQNEAQ (reference sequence). The CDR3 is made up of 13 amino acids. The V end was cut by 5 bases, the J end by 8 bases, with 15 bases between. The CDR3, as DNA: TGTGCCAGCAGCGCCCTGTGGGGGTTCGGCTACACCTTC. As protein: CASSALWGFGYTF.

The gene calls are TRBV29-1 and TRBJ1-1, with 9 bases identical to TRBD1. This CDR3 is built from 12 residues. Trimming at V came to 8 bases and at J to 4 bases, leaving 5 bases not matched to a gene. CDR1 and CDR2 (germline): SQVTM, ANQGSEA. CDR3 in DNA: TGCAGCAGTCCGGGACAGGGCACTGAAGCTTTCTTT. This encodes CSSPGQGTEAFF.

This clonotype has just a few counts. This chain joins TRBV19 and TRBJ1-5, with D possibly matching TRBD1 (5 bases). From germline, CDR1 is LNHDA and CDR2 SQIVND (reference sequence). The CDR3 spans 14 residues. The germline V and J ends were trimmed by 4 bases and 6 bases, with 13 bases remaining between them. The CDR3 region is CASSTLGGGQPQHF. The CDR3 nucleotides read TGTGCCAGTAGTACCCTGGGGGGGGGTCAGCCCCAGCATTTT. The full variable domain, completed using reference TRBV19 and TRBJ1-5, is DGGITQSPKYLFRKEGQNVTLSCEQNLNHDAMYWYRQDPGQGLRLIYYSQIVNDFQKGDIAEGYSVSREKKESFPLTVTSAQKNPTAFYLCASSTLGGGQPQHFGDGTRLSIL.

V usage is TRBV9 and J usage is TRBJ1-1; D perhaps matches TRBD1 (5 bases). The CDR3 totals 16 residues. Germline V gene lookup returns CDR1 SGDLS and CDR2 YYNGEE. V gave up 6 bases and J gave up 0 bases, with 18 bases separating them. CDR3 DNA: TGTGCCAGCACCTCCGAGGACACATACTTGAACACTGAAGCTTTCTTT. Translated, it gives CASTSEDTYLNTEAFF.

In the case of this clonotype: The CDR3 ends on some other residue instead of the conserved phenylalanine or tryptophan, so this is likely a read error. Because the CDR3's place on the DNA is in doubt, the DNA is left out and the CDR3 is given as listed by TCRdb. V and J are TRBV29-1 and TRBJ2-7; the DNA was not compared with TRBD2, the D call given in the table. Ends included, the CDR3 has 9 residues. Germline-derived CDR1 and CDR2 are SQVTM and ANQGSEA. The CDR3 loop is CSVGFGLAG.

This clonotype was seen more than once but under ten times. This sequence joins TRBV7-3 and TRBJ1-1; 8 bases fit TRBD1. Trimming removed 2 bases from V and 3 bases from J; junction bases left unmatched: 8. The germline CDR1 and CDR2 sequences are SGHTA and FQGTGA. The CDR3 spans 16 residues. CDR3 region: CASSLGPQGADTEAFF. CDR3 nucleotides: TGTGCCAGCAGCTTAGGTCCCCAGGGGGCGGACACTGAAGCTTTCTTT. The full variable domain, with the rest looked up from reference TRBV7-3 and TRBJ1-1, is GAGVSQTPSNKVTEKGKYVELRCDPISGHTALYWYRQSLGQGPEFLIYFQGTGAADDSGLPNDRFFAVRPEGSVSTLKIQRTERGDSAVYLCASSLGPQGADTEAFFGQGTRLTVV.

The CDR3 nucleotides read TGTGCCAGCAGCCGCCAAGAGGACAGGGGCGCTCTTGATGGCTACACCTTC. Its translation is CASSRQEDRGALDGYTF. This rearrangement joins TRBV5-6 to TRBJ1-2; 9 positions match TRBD1. CDR1 SGHDT and CDR2 YYEEEE come from the germline V gene. This CDR3 is built from 17 residues. V lost 4 bases and J lost 6; bases outside the gene matches: 16.

This sequence joins TRBV15 and TRBJ2-2; tentatively, D is TRBD1 (6 bases). In germline, CDR1 is LNHNV, CDR2 YYDKDF (reference sequence). Deletions cut 3 bases from V and 2 bases from J, with 13 bases between. This CDR3 region has 16 residues. CDR3 residues: CATSSDGTPNTGELFF. In DNA, the CDR3 is TGTGCCACCAGCAGTGATGGGACACCCAACACCGGGGAGCTGTTTTTT. The full variable domain, rest sourced from reference TRBV15 and TRBJ2-2, is DAMVIQNPRYQVTQFGKPVTLSCSQTLNHNVMYWYQQKSSQAPKLLFHYYDKDFNNEADTPDNFQSRRPNTSFCFLDIRSPGLGDTAMYLCATSSDGTPNTGELFFGEGSRLTVL.

This CDR3 reads CASSESIGVEAFF. In DNA form, the CDR3 reads TGCGCCAGCAGTGAGTCGATTGGAGTAGAAGCTTTCTTT. The chain links TRBV10-1 to TRBJ1-1, with D uncertain. In germline, CDR1 is WNHNN, CDR2 SYGVQD (reference sequence). This CDR3 spans 13 amino acids. V was shortened by 0 bases and J by 8 bases, with 10 bases between the two germline ends.

The chain combines TRBV29-1 with TRBJ2-7; 7 bases align to TRBD2. The CDR3 runs to 12 residues. V dropped 6 bases and J dropped 2; count of bases not matched to a gene: 4. Germline CDR1 is SQVTM and CDR2 is ANQGSEA. The CDR3 DNA is TGCAGCGTACGGGAGGAACCCTACGAGCAGTACTTC. Its translation: CSVREEPYEQYF.

V gene TRBV15 combines with J gene TRBJ2-6, with a weak D call TRBD1 (6 bases). Germline CDR1 and CDR2: LNHNV and YYDKDF (reference sequence). This CDR3 contains 19 residues. V was pared by 2 bases and J by 0 bases, with 17 bases between. CDR3 sequence reads: CATSRLDSWVTSGANVLTF. The CDR3 region has the DNA TGTGCCACCAGCAGATTGGACAGCTGGGTTACCTCTGGGGCCAACGTCCTGACTTTC.

The V gene is TRBV9, the J gene TRBJ2-7; D possibly corresponds to TRBD1 (6 bases). The germline V gene encodes CDR1 SGDLS and CDR2 YYNGEE. The CDR3 length is 15 residues. V was shortened by 4 bases and J by 3 bases, with 17 bases between the two germline ends. The CDR3 sequence is CASSPSGTPGYEQYF. CDR3 DNA: TGTGCCAGCAGCCCCTCCGGGACACCAGGCTACGAGCAGTACTTC.

There are a few counts of this clonotype. In DNA, the CDR3 is TGTGCCAGCAGTTACGACAGGTGGGCCACTGAAGCTTTCTTT. Protein sequence: CASSYDRWATEAFF. The chain has TRBV6-5 and TRBJ1-1, with a possible D match to TRBD1 (6 bases). Deletions cut 2 bases from V and 4 bases from J, with 11 bases between. The CDR3 consists of 14 residues. Germline V gene data show CDR1 as MNHEY and CDR2 as SVGAGI.

The chain joins TRBV12-3 or TRBV12-4 to TRBJ1-5; a possible D gene is TRBD1 (6 bases). This CDR3 region has 16 residues. CDR3 in DNA: TGTGCTAGATTCCCAGGGGCGACAGGAAACGATCAGCCCCAGCATTTT. This translates into CARFPGATGNDQPQHF.

Ten or more counts support this clonotype. This chain connects TRBV10-3 to TRBJ1-4, with 7 nucleotides matching TRBD1. The V segment lost 3 bases and the J segment 2 bases; nucleotides outside the gene matches: 9. The CDR3 is made up of 17 amino acids. The germline gives CDR1 ENHRY, CDR2 SYGVKD. The CDR3 DNA sequence: TGTGCCATCAGTGATGTACCCAGGGGGAGGACTAATGAAAAACTGTTTTTT. Translation gives CAISDVPRGRTNEKLFF.

This clonotype was seen ten or more times. The rearrangement links TRBV29-1 to TRBJ2-5, with a weak D call TRBD2 (5 bases). The CDR3 totals 12 residues. Per the germline V gene, CDR1 is SQVTM and CDR2 is ANQGSEA. The germline V and J ends were trimmed by 4 bases and 5 bases, with 11 bases remaining between them. The CDR3 is CSVAGIEETQYF. CDR3 sequence (DNA): TGCAGCGTTGCGGGGATAGAGGAGACCCAGTACTTC.

The chain joins TRBV7-9 to TRBJ2-5; 9 nucleotides line up with TRBD1. The J segment lost 5 bases and the V segment lost 5 bases, leaving 12 bases of the junction unmatched. The CDR3 has 16 amino acids. Per germline, CDR1 SEHNR and CDR2 FQNEAQ (reference sequence). DNA of the CDR3: TGTGCCAGCAGCGGGACACAGGGGGCGATTTTGGAGACCCAGTACTTC. Amino acids: CASSGTQGAILETQYF.

CDR3 in amino acids: CSVTGVDRGFGYTF. The CDR3 DNA is TGCAGCGTGACGGGCGTAGACAGGGGCTTTGGCTACACCTTC. The genes are TRBV29-1 and TRBJ1-2, with TRBD1 identical over 8 bases. The germline V gene encodes CDR1 SQVTM and CDR2 ANQGSEA. The CDR3 runs to 14 residues. The junction had 13 bases not matched to a gene; V was cut back by 6 bases and J by 7 bases.